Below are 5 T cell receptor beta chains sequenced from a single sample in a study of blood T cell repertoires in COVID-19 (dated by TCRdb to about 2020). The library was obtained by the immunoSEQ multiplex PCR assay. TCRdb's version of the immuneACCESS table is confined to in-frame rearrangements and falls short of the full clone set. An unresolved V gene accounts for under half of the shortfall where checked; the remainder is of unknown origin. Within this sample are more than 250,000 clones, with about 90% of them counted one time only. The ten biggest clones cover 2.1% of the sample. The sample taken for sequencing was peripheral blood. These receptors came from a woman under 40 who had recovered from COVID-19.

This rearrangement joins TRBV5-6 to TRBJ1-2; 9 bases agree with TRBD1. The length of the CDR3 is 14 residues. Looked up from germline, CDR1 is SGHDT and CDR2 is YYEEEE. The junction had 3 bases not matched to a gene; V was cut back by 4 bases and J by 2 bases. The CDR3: CASSPGQGNYGYTF. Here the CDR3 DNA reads TGTGCCAGCAGCCCGGGACAGGGCAACTATGGCTACACCTTC.

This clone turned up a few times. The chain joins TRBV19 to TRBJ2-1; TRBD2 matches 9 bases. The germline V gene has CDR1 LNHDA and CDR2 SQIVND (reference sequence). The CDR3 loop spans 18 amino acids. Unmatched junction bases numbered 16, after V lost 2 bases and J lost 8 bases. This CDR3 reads CASSISPRLAGRGDEQFF. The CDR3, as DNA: TGTGCCAGTAGTATATCACCCCGGCTAGCGGGGCGAGGGGATGAGCAGTTCTTC.

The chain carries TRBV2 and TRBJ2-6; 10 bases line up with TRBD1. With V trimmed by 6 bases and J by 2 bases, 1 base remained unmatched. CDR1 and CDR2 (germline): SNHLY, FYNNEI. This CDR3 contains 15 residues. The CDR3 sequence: CASRTGGTGANVLTF. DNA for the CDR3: TGTGCCAGCAGGACAGGGGGCACTGGGGCCAACGTCCTGACTTTC.

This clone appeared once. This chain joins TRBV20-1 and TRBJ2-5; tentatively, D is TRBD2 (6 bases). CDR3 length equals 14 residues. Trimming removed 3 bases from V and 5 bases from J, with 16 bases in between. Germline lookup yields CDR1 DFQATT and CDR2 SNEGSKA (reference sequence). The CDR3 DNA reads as TGCAGTGCTAGTTCTACGGGAGTTACGGAGACCCAGTACTTC. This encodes CSASSTGVTETQYF.

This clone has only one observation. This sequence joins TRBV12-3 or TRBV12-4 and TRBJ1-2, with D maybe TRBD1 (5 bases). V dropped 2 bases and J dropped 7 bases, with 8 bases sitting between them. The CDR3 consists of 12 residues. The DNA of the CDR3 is TGTGCCAGCAGTTTAATGGGGCTTGGCTACACCTTC. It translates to CASSLMGLGYTF.